This passage covers 2 T cell receptor beta chains from one sample sequenced in a study of spatial heterogeneity in lung cancer. The time point here: sample taken at primary tumor resection. Whole RNA was taken from tumor, nontumor lung or frozen PBMC; it was then sequenced unsorted. TCRdb recomputed calls from the 5' RACE reads with MiXCR, one row per CDR3 protein. The sample includes about 26,000 distinct CDR3 sequences, around 13% of them seen just once. The starting material was PBMCs, obtained at surgery. Receptors were obtained from a female donor with early-stage non-small cell lung cancer.

The sample holds a few counts of this clonotype. The chain links TRBV7-3 to TRBJ2-1, with 15 bases identical to TRBD2. The J segment lost 6 bases and the V segment lost 5 bases, leaving 2 bases of the junction unmatched. The CDR3 covers 15 residues. Looked up from germline, CDR1 is SGHTA and CDR2 is FQGTGA. CDR3 bases: TGTGCCAGCAGCGGGGGACTAGCGGGAGGCAATGAGCAGTTCTTC. It translates to CASSGGLAGGNEQFF.

The chain is built from TRBV6-1 and TRBJ2-1, with 9 positions matching TRBD1. From germline, CDR1 is MNHNS and CDR2 SASEGT. This CDR3 spans 14 amino acids. The V and J ends lost 11 bases and 8 bases, in that order; junction bases with no gene match: 13. The CDR3 DNA is TGTGCCGGAAACCGGGGGACAGGGTTGGATGAGCAGTTCTTC. Residues: CAGNRGTGLDEQFF.